The clone carrying this T cell receptor beta chain was counted ten times or more. The data derive from a study of early T cells in non-severe SARS-CoV-2 infection. TCRdb re-analysed the 5' RACE reads in MiXCR, keeping a single row per CDR3 protein. The sample carries some 64,000 distinct CDR3 sequences, 13% recorded once. Looked up from germline, CDR1 is SGHRS and CDR2 is YFSETQ. The CDR3 spans 14 residues. Trimming took off 4 bases at V and 6 bases at J, with 11 bases between the two ends. This TCR was recovered from an adult who was a healthcare worker with PCR-confirmed SARS-CoV-2 infection or an uninfected control (not recorded which). The chain carries TRBV5-1 and TRBJ1-6; D is ambiguous. Material: whole blood. The CDR3 DNA reads TGCGCCAGCAGCCTTGAAGCCTTTAATTCACCCCTCCACTTT. Its protein is CASSLEAFNSPLHF.